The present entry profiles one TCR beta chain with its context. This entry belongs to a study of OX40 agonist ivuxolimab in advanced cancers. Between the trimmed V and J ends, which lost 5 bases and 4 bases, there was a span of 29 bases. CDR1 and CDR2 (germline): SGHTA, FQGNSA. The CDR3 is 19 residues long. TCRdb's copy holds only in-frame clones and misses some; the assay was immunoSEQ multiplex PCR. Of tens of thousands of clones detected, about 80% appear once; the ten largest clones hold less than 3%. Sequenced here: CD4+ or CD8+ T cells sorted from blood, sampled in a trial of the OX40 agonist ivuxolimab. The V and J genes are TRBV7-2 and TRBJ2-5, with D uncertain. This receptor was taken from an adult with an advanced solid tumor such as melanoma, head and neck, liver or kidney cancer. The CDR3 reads CASSNPPPGSPRRLETQYF. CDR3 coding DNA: TGTGCCAGCAGCAACCCCCCCCCGGGCAGCCCCCGCCGACTAGAGACCCAGTACTTC.